This T cell receptor (beta chain) was captured by sequencing in a study of cytomegalovirus exposure and HLA in healthy donors. The primer mix had 60 Vbeta and 13 Jbeta primers. Clones were read by immunoSEQ multiplex PCR, and TCRdb kept only the in-frame ones, dropping some. The sample has 200,000 to 250,000 clones, 80% to 85% seen once. Trimming cost V 3 bases and J 0 bases, with 7 bases left between them. This CDR3 is built from 14 residues. Germline V lookup: CDR1 MNHEY, CDR2 SMNVEV (reference sequence). To note about this clone: What it recognizes is unknown.

Study-wide results and caveats: In a later analysis, most CMV-associated TCR beta chains appeared HLA-restricted. Several V segments, TRBV6-2 and TRBV6-3 among them, could not be told apart and were dropped. DRB1 had the most TCR associations and HLA-C the fewest, a later analysis found, with rates varying by HLA locus.

The gene calls are TRBV27 and TRBJ2-3, with D possibly being TRBD2 (6 bases). The TCR was taken from a woman in her sixties in good health and CMV-seropositive. Sequenced sample: PBMCs. CDR3 sequence reads: CASSLGGSTDTQYF. The CDR3 DNA reads as TGTGCCAGCAGTTTGGGGGGTAGCACAGATACGCAGTATTTT.